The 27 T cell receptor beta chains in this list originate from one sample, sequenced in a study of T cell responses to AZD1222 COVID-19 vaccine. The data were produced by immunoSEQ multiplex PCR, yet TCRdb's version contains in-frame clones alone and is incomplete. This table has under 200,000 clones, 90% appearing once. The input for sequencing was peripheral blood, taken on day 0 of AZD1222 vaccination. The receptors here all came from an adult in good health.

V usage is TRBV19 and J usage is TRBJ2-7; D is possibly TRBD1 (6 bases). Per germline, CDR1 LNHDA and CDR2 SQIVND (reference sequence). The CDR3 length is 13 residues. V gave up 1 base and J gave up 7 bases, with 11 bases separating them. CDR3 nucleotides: TGTGCCAGTAGTATAGGGGGGCCCGGGGAGCAGTACTTC. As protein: CASSIGGPGEQYF.

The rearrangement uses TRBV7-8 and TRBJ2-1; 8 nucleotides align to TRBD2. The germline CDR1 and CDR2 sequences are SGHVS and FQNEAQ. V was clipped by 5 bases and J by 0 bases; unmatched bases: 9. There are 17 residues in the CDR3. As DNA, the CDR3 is TGTGCCAGCAGCGCCGGGGGGGTGGCTAGCTCCTACAATGAGCAGTTCTTC. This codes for CASSAGGVASSYNEQFF.

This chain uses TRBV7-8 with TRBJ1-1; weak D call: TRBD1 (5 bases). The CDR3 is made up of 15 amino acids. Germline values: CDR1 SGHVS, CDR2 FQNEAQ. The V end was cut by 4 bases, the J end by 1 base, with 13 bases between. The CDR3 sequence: CASSSATVGNTEAFF. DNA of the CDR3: TGTGCCAGCAGCTCTGCGACAGTTGGGAACACTGAAGCTTTCTTT.

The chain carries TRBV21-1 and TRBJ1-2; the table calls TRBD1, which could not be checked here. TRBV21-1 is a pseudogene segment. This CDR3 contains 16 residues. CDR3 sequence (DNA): TGTGCCAGCAGCTTCGAAACCGGGACAGGGTGCTATGGCTACACCTTC. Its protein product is CASSFETGTGCYGYTF.

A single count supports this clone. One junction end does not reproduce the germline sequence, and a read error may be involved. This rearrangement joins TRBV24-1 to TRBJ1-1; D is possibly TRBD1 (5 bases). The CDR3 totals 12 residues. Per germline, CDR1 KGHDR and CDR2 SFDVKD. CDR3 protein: CATSDLQETVNF. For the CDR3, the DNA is TGTGCCACCAGTGATTTGCAGGAGACAGTTAATTTT.

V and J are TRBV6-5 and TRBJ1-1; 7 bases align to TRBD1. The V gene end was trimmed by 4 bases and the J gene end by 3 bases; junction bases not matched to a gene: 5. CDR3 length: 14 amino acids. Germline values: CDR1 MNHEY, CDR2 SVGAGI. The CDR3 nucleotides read TGTGCCAGCAGTTCCCACAGGGGTGACACTGAAGCTTTCTTT. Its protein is CASSSHRGDTEAFF.

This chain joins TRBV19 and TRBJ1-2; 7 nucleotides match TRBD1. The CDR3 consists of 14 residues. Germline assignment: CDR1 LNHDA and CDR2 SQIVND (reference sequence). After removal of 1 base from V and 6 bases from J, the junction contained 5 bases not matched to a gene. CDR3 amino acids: CASSIVDRIDGYTF. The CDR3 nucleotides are TGTGCCAGTAGTATAGTGGACAGGATCGATGGCTACACCTTC.

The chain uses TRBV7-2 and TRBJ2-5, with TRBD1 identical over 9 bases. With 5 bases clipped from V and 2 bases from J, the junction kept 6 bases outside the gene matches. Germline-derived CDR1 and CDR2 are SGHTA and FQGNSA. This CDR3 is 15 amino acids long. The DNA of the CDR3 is TGTGCCAGCAGCCCGACAGGGGGTTTACAAGAGACCCAGTACTTC. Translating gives CASSPTGGLQETQYF.

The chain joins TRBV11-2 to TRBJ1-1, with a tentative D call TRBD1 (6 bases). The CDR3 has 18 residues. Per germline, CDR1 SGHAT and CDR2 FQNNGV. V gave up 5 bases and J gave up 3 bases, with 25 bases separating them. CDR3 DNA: TGTGCCAGCAGCACCCGCCGGGACAACCTCGTTTATGACACTGAAGCTTTCTTT. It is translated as CASSTRRDNLVYDTEAFF.

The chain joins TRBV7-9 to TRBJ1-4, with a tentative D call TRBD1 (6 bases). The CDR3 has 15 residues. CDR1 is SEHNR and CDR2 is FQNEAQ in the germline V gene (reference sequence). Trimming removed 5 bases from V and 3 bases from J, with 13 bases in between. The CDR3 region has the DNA TGTGCCAGCAGCCCGGGACAACCAGCTAATGAAAAACTGTTTTTT. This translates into CASSPGQPANEKLFF.

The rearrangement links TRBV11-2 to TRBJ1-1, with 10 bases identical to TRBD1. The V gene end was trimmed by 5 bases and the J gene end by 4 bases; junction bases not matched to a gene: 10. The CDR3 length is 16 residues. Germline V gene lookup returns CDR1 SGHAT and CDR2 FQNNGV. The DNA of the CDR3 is TGTGCCAGCAGCCCAGGACAGGGGGGATCTTCCACTGAAGCTTTCTTT. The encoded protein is CASSPGQGGSSTEAFF. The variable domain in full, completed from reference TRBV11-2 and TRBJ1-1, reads EAGVAQSPRYKIIEKRQSVAFWCNPISGHATLYWYQQILGQGPKLLIQFQNNGVVDDSQLPKDRFSAERLKGVDSTLKIQPAKLEDSAVYLCASSPGQGGSSTEAFFGQGTRLTVV.

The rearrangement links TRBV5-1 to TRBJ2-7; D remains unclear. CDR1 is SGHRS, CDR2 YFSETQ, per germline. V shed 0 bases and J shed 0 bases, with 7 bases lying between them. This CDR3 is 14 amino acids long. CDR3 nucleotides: TGCGCCAGCAGCTTGGCCAGGACCTCCTACGAGCAGTACTTC. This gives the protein CASSLARTSYEQYF. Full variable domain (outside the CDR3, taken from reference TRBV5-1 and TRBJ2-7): KAGVTQTPRYLIKTRGQQVTLSCSPISGHRSVSWYQQTPGQGLQFLFEYFSETQRNKGNFPGRFSGRQFSNSRSEMNVSTLELGDSALYLCASSLARTSYEQYFGPGTRLTVT.

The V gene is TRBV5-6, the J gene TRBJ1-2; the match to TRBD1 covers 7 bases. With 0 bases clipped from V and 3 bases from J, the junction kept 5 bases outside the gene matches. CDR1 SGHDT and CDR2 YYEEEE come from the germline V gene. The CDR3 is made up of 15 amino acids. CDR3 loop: CASSLGQGSDYGYTF. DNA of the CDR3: TGTGCCAGCAGCTTGGGACAGGGAAGTGACTATGGCTACACCTTC. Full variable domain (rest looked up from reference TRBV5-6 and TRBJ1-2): DAGVTQSPTHLIKTRGQQVTLRCSPKSGHDTVSWYQQALGQGPQFIFQYYEEEERQRGNFPDRFSGHQFPNYSSELNVNALLLGDSALYLCASSLGQGSDYGYTFGSGTRLTVV.

The DNA of the CDR3 is TGTGCCAGCAGTTACGCTAGATCCAATGAGCAGTTCTTC. As protein: CASSYARSNEQFF. The chain is built from TRBV6-2 or TRBV6-3 and TRBJ2-1; no clear D. Trimming removed 2 bases from V and 6 bases from J, with 8 bases in between. The germline V gene has CDR1 MNHEY and CDR2 SVGEGT. CDR3 size: 13 residues.

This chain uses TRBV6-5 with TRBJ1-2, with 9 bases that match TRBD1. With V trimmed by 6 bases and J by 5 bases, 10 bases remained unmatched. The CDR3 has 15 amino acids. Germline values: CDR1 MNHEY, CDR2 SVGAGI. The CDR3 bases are TGTGCCAGCAGGTCTACCGGGACAGGGCTATATGGCTACACCTTC. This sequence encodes CASRSTGTGLYGYTF.

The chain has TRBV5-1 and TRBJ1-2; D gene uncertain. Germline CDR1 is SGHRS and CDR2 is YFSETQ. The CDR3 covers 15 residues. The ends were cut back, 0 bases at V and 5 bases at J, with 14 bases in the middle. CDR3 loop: CASSLEPGWVYGYTF. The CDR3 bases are TGCGCCAGCAGCTTGGAGCCAGGCTGGGTTTATGGCTACACCTTC.

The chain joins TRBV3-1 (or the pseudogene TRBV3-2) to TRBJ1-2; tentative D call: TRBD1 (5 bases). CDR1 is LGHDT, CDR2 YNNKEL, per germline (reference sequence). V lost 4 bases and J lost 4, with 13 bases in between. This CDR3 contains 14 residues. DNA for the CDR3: TGTGCCAGCAGCCTCCTGACAGCGTCCTATGGCTACACCTTC. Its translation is CASSLLTASYGYTF.

CDR3 loop: CASSVASGVGEQFF. The CDR3 DNA sequence: TGTGCCAGCAGCGTAGCTAGCGGGGTAGGTGAGCAGTTCTTC. V usage is TRBV9 and J usage is TRBJ2-1; 9 bases agree with TRBD2. V trimming: 0 bases; J trimming: 9 bases; junction bases outside the gene matches: 4. This CDR3 contains 14 residues. Germline V gene data show CDR1 as SGDLS and CDR2 as YYNGEE.

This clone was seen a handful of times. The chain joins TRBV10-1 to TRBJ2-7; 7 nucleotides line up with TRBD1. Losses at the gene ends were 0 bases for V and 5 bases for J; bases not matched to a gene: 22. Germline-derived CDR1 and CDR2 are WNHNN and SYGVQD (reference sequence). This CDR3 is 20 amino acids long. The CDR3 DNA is TGCGCCAGCAGTGAGTCGGGTGCAAGGACAGGACAAACCTTCTTCCACGAGCAGTACTTC. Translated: CASSESGARTGQTFFHEQYF.

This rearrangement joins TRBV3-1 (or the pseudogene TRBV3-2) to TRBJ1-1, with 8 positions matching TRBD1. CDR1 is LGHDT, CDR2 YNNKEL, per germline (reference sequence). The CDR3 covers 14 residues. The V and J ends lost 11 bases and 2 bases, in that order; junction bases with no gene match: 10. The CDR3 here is CASGSGQANTEAFF. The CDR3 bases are TGTGCCTCGGGCTCGGGACAGGCAAACACTGAAGCTTTCTTT.

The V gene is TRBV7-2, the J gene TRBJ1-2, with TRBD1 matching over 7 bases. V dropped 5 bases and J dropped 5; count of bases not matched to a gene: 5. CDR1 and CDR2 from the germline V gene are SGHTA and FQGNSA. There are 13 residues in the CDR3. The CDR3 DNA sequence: TGTGCCAGCAGCACAGACAGGGCGTATGGCTACACCTTC. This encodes CASSTDRAYGYTF.

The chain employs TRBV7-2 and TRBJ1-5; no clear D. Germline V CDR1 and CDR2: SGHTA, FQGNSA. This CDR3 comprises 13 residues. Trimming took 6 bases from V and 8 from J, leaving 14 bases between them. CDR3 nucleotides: TGTGCCAGCAGTCATCCTCCCCGGGAGCCCCAGCATTTT. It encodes CASSHPPREPQHF. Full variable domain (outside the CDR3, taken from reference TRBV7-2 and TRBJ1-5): GAGVSQSPSNKVTEKGKDVELRCDPISGHTALYWYRQSLGQGLEFLIYFQGNSAPDKSGLPSDRFSAERTGGSVSTLTIQRTQQEDSAVYLCASSHPPREPQHFGDGTRLSIL.

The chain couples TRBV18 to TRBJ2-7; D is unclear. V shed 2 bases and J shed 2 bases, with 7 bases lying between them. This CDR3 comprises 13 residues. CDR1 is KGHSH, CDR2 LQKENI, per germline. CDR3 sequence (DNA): TGTGCCAGCTCACCAGACGGAGCCTACGAGCAGTACTTC. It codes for CASSPDGAYEQYF.

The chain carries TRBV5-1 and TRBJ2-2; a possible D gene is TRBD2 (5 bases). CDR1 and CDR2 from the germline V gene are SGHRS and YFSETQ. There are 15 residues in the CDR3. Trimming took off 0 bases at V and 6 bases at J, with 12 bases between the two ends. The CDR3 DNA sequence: TGCGCCAGCAGCTTGGGGGTCCGAGGGTCCGGGGAGCTGTTTTTT. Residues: CASSLGVRGSGELFF.

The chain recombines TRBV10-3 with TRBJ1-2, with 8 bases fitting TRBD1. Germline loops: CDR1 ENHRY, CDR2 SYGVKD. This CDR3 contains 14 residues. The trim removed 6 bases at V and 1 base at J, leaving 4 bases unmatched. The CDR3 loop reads CAISTGGSNYGYTF. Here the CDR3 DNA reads TGTGCCATCAGCACAGGGGGGAGTAACTATGGCTACACCTTC.

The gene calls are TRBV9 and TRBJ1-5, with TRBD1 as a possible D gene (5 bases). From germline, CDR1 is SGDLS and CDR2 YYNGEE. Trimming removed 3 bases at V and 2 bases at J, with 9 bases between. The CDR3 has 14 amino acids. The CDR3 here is CASSGGVGNQPQHF. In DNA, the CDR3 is TGTGCCAGCAGCGGGGGGGTAGGCAATCAGCCCCAGCATTTT.

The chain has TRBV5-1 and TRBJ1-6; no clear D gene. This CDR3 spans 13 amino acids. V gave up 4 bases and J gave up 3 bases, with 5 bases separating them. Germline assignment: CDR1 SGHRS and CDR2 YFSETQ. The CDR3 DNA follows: TGCGCCAGCAGCCAAGGCTATAATTCACCCCTCCACTTT. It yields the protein CASSQGYNSPLHF.